Each of the 24 T cell receptor beta chains below was sequenced from the same sample in a study of T-cell memory formation after mild COVID-19. TCRdb passed the 5' RACE reads through MiXCR, listing each CDR3 protein once. The sample consists of 550,000 to 650,000 distinct CDR3 sequences, 15% to 20% of them appearing once. The specimen sequenced was PBMCs or a T cell subset sorted from them (not recorded which). The receptor set was obtained from an adult woman who had mild COVID-19 (a few samples of this study predate the infection). Cell type and time point are not known.

The V gene is TRBV5-6, the J gene TRBJ2-7; perhaps TRBD1 as D (5 bases). This CDR3 has 15 residues. The V end lost 2 bases, the J end lost 2 bases, and 14 bases lay between the germline ends. The germline CDR1 and CDR2 sequences are SGHDT and YYEEEE. In nucleotides, the CDR3 is TGTGCCAGCAGCTTCTTGCAGGGTGGGCCCTACGAGCAGTACTTC. It encodes CASSFLQGGPYEQYF. The variable domain in full, completed from reference TRBV5-6 and TRBJ2-7, reads DAGVTQSPTHLIKTRGQQVTLRCSPKSGHDTVSWYQQALGQGPQFIFQYYEEEERQRGNFPDRFSGHQFPNYSSELNVNALLLGDSALYLCASSFLQGGPYEQYFGPGTRLTVT.

The chain has TRBV7-9 and TRBJ1-4; D is perhaps TRBD1 (6 bases). With 6 bases removed from V and 7 bases from J, the gap between germline ends came to 18 bases. Germline CDR1 is SEHNR and CDR2 is FQNEAQ (reference sequence). The CDR3 runs to 15 residues. CDR3 sequence (DNA): TGTGCCAGCAGTCGCCGTTTTGGACAGACTGAAAAACTGTTTTTT. This sequence encodes CASSRRFGQTEKLFF.

This chain links TRBV7-2 with TRBJ1-1; D gene unclear. Germline CDR1 and CDR2: SGHTA and FQGNSA. The CDR3 loop spans 11 amino acids. V lost 5 bases to trimming and J lost 6 bases, with 7 bases between them. Written as DNA, the CDR3 is TGTGCCAGCAGCCAACCTGCTGAAGCTTTCTTT. It yields the protein CASSQPAEAFF.

The chain has TRBV11-2 and TRBJ2-5; the match to TRBD2 covers 7 bases. From germline, CDR1 is SGHAT and CDR2 FQNNGV. J was trimmed by 4 bases and V by 2 bases; bases with no gene match: 4. This CDR3 is 14 amino acids long. In DNA, the CDR3 is TGTGCCAGCAGCTTAAATGGGGGGGGAGAGACCCAGTACTTC. This codes for CASSLNGGGETQYF.

This clonotype was counted between two and nine times. The rearrangement joins TRBV7-3 to TRBJ2-7; TRBD2 matches at 7 bases. The V segment lost 2 bases and the J segment 2 bases; nucleotides outside the gene matches: 3. Germline loops: CDR1 SGHTA, CDR2 FQGTGA. This CDR3 is built from 14 residues. In DNA form, the CDR3 reads TGTGCCAGCAGCTTAGGGACTATACCCTACGAGCAGTACTTC. Translation gives CASSLGTIPYEQYF. The variable domain in full, with the rest retrieved from reference TRBV7-3 and TRBJ2-7, is GAGVSQTPSNKVTEKGKYVELRCDPISGHTALYWYRQSLGQGPEFLIYFQGTGAADDSGLPNDRFFAVRPEGSVSTLKIQRTERGDSAVYLCASSLGTIPYEQYFGPGTRLTVT.

The chain employs TRBV13 and TRBJ2-1; 10 positions agree with TRBD1. CDR1 and CDR2 (germline): PRHDT, FYEKMQ (reference sequence). V dropped 5 bases and J dropped 7; count of bases not matched to a gene: 20. The CDR3 length is 19 residues. The CDR3 is CASSQRTVSGWDRGNEQFF. The DNA for the CDR3 is TGTGCCAGCAGCCAGAGGACAGTCTCGGGATGGGACAGGGGAAATGAGCAGTTCTTC.

The chain combines TRBV29-1 with TRBJ1-1; a weak D match, TRBD1 (6 bases). CDR3 size: 14 residues. Germline CDR1 reads SQVTM; CDR2 reads ANQGSEA. Trimming removed 4 bases at V and 1 base at J, with 13 bases between. The CDR3 reads CSVGKTTGNTEAFF. The CDR3, as DNA: TGCAGCGTTGGCAAGACGACAGGGAACACTGAAGCTTTCTTT. Using reference TRBV29-1 and TRBJ1-1 for the parts outside the CDR3, the full variable domain is SAVISQKPSRDICQRGTSLTIQCQVDSQVTMMFWYRQQPGQSLTLIATANQGSEATYESGFVIDKFPISRPNLTFSTLTVSNMSPEDSSIYLCSVGKTTGNTEAFFGQGTRLTVV.

This clonotype was picked up a small number of times. The V gene is TRBV19, the J gene TRBJ1-4; 8 bases agree with TRBD1. CDR3 length equals 16 residues. Germline V gene lookup returns CDR1 LNHDA and CDR2 SQIVND (reference sequence). V shed 4 bases and J 5 bases; nucleotides not matched to a gene: 9. CDR3 sequence (DNA): TGTGCCAGTAGTAAGTTAGTCGGACAGGGAAATGAAAAACTGTTTTTT. Its translation: CASSKLVGQGNEKLFF.

This clonotype was seen a few times. The rearrangement joins TRBV9 to TRBJ2-3; D is possibly TRBD1 or TRBD2 (5 bases each). The CDR3 contains 18 residues. The ends were cut back, 7 bases at V and 4 bases at J, with 28 bases in the middle. Germline loops: CDR1 SGDLS, CDR2 YYNGEE. Here the CDR3 DNA reads TGTGCCAGCGGAACTCCTACGACCCTCGGGGCAGCTCCAGATACGCAGTATTTT. It codes for CASGTPTTLGAAPDTQYF.

This clonotype was observed a handful of times. The rearrangement links TRBV5-5 to TRBJ2-3, with a possible D match to TRBD2 (5 bases). Germline V gene lookup returns CDR1 SGHKS and CDR2 YYEKEE (reference sequence). CDR3 length equals 16 residues. V lost 2 bases and J lost 4, with 17 bases in between. CDR3 amino acids: CASSFSGIPNADTQYF. The CDR3 DNA is TGTGCCAGCAGCTTCTCCGGGATTCCTAACGCAGATACGCAGTATTTT.

The chain employs TRBV7-2 and TRBJ1-3, with D unresolved. Germline V gives CDR1 SGHTA, CDR2 FQGNSA. Trimming stripped 5 bases from V and 4 bases from J, with 9 bases between. The CDR3 has 13 residues. The CDR3 protein is CASSSVGGNTIYF. Written as DNA, the CDR3 is TGTGCCAGCAGCAGCGTAGGAGGAAACACCATATATTTT. Full variable domain (remainder filled in from reference TRBV7-2 and TRBJ1-3): GAGVSQSPSNKVTEKGKDVELRCDPISGHTALYWYRQSLGQGLEFLIYFQGNSAPDKSGLPSDRFSAERTGGSVSTLTIQRTQQEDSAVYLCASSSVGGNTIYFGEGSWLTVV.

The rearrangement uses TRBV14 and TRBJ2-1; D may match TRBD1 or TRBD2 (5 bases each). The germline V and J ends were trimmed by 10 bases and 9 bases, with 19 bases remaining between them. The CDR3 is 13 amino acids. The germline gives CDR1 SGHDN, CDR2 FVKESK. CDR3 sequence reads: CATEKRGDGEQFF. The CDR3 DNA reads TGTGCCACCGAAAAAAGGGGAGACGGTGAGCAGTTCTTC.

CDR3 DNA sequence: TGTGCCAGCAGTGAAGGGGCAGGGGCTAACTATGGCTACACCTTC. Translating gives CASSEGAGANYGYTF. The rearrangement links TRBV2 to TRBJ1-2; perhaps TRBD1 as D (6 bases). The CDR3 length is 15 residues. Trimming stripped 1 base from V and 0 bases from J, with 9 bases between. The germline gives CDR1 SNHLY, CDR2 FYNNEI.

The chain links TRBV7-3 to TRBJ2-4; possibly TRBD2 for D (6 bases). This CDR3 has 19 residues. V was cut by 2 bases and J by 0 bases, with 20 bases left in between. Germline loops: CDR1 SGHTA, CDR2 FQGTGA. The CDR3 protein is CASSLPFSASVSAKNIQYF. The CDR3 region has the DNA TGTGCCAGCAGCTTACCCTTTTCAGCTAGCGTCTCAGCCAAAAACATTCAGTACTTC. Together with reference TRBV7-3 and TRBJ2-4, the CDR3 gives the full variable domain: GAGVSQTPSNKVTEKGKYVELRCDPISGHTALYWYRQSLGQGPEFLIYFQGTGAADDSGLPNDRFFAVRPEGSVSTLKIQRTERGDSAVYLCASSLPFSASVSAKNIQYFGAGTRLSVL.

The CDR3, as DNA: TGTGCCAGCAGCCAAGTCGGACAGGGAAATCAGCCCCAGCATTTT. This encodes CASSQVGQGNQPQHF. The chain recombines TRBV7-9 with TRBJ1-5; 8 bases map to TRBD1. This CDR3 is 15 amino acids long. CDR1 is SEHNR and CDR2 is FQNEAQ in the germline V gene (reference sequence). With 5 bases clipped from V and 4 bases from J, the junction kept 7 bases outside the gene matches. The full variable domain, rest sourced from reference TRBV7-9 and TRBJ1-5, is DTGVSQNPRHKITKRGQNVTFRCDPISEHNRLYWYRQTLGQGPEFLTYFQNEAQLEKSRLLSDRFSAERPKGSFSTLEIQRTEQGDSAMYLCASSQVGQGNQPQHFGDGTRLSIL.

Only a few counts were recorded for this clonotype. The rearrangement uses TRBV12-3 or TRBV12-4 and TRBJ1-1; D not certain. With 5 bases removed from V and 1 base from J, the gap between germline ends came to 2 bases. The CDR3 totals 11 residues. The CDR3 region is CASSKNTEAFF. In DNA form, the CDR3 reads TGTGCCAGCAGTAAGAACACTGAAGCTTTCTTT.

This clonotype has only a few counts. The DNA for the CDR3 is TGTGCCAGCAGCTCTCCCGGGACAGGGGCATGGTATGGCTACACCTTC. Its protein product is CASSSPGTGAWYGYTF. This chain links TRBV7-8 with TRBJ1-2, with 10 bases matching TRBD1. This CDR3 comprises 16 residues. In germline, CDR1 is SGHVS, CDR2 FQNEAQ. Unmatched junction bases numbered 10, after V lost 4 bases and J lost 5 bases.

The V gene is TRBV7-6, the J gene TRBJ1-5; D is unclear. From germline, CDR1 is SGHVS and CDR2 FNYEAQ. The CDR3 loop spans 16 amino acids. V shed 0 bases and J shed 3 bases, with 12 bases lying between them. The CDR3 DNA reads as TGTGCCAGCAGCTTAGCACCGAGCAAGTCCAATCAGCCCCAGCATTTT. Translation: CASSLAPSKSNQPQHF.

This clonotype was detected many times. The chain is built from TRBV12-3 or TRBV12-4 and TRBJ1-4; maybe TRBD1 (6 bases). Trimming pared 6 bases from V and 4 bases from J, leaving 15 bases between. This CDR3 has 15 residues. In DNA, the CDR3 is TGTGCCAGCAGATCCCGGGACAACTTTAATGAAAAACTGTTTTTT. It codes for CASRSRDNFNEKLFF.

This clonotype was counted between two and nine times. The genes are TRBV7-3 and TRBJ2-7; D remains ambiguous. This CDR3 spans 17 amino acids. V lost 2 bases, J lost 0 bases, and 17 bases lay in between. The V gene's germline CDR1 is SGHTA and CDR2 FQGTGA. The CDR3: CASSLGFWLSPSYEQYF. CDR3 sequence (DNA): TGTGCCAGCAGCTTAGGATTTTGGCTTTCCCCCTCCTACGAGCAGTACTTC.

The table lists this clonotype with a few counts. The rearrangement joins TRBV3-1 to TRBJ1-1; no reliable D call. Germline V gene lookup returns CDR1 LGHDT and CDR2 YNNKEL (reference sequence). The CDR3 extends over 14 amino acids. V shed 1 base and J shed 3 bases, with 9 bases lying between them. The CDR3 sequence: CASSQGGMDTEAFF. The DNA for the CDR3 is TGTGCCAGCAGCCAAGGCGGGATGGACACTGAAGCTTTCTTT.

This clonotype was picked up a small number of times. This chain connects TRBV6-2 or TRBV6-3 to TRBJ1-2; D is undetermined. V lost 5 bases, J lost 1 base, and 26 bases lay in between. CDR3 length equals 19 residues. The germline gives CDR1 MNHEY, CDR2 SVGEGT. DNA of the CDR3: TGTGCCAGCAGTGGATACGACGGCCGAACAACCAGGCTTAACTATGGCTACACCTTC. Protein product: CASSGYDGRTTRLNYGYTF.

The chain joins TRBV7-9 to TRBJ2-7; D is tentatively TRBD1 or TRBD2 (6 bases each). Germline values: CDR1 SEHNR, CDR2 FQNEAQ (reference sequence). V gave up 5 bases and J gave up 3 bases, with 14 bases separating them. CDR3 length: 14 amino acids. The CDR3 loop reads CASSGGTSSYEQYF. Here the CDR3 DNA reads TGTGCCAGCAGCGGGGGGACATCTAGCTACGAGCAGTACTTC.

This clonotype was detected a few times. Likely a read error: the CDR3 ends without its conserved phenylalanine or tryptophan. The chain employs TRBV6-2 or TRBV6-3 and TRBJ1-1, with 8 positions matching TRBD1. From germline, CDR1 is MNHEY and CDR2 SVGEGT. V shed 2 bases and J 0 bases; nucleotides not matched to a gene: 8. This CDR3 has 17 amino acids. CDR3 sequence (DNA): TGTGCCAGCAGTTACGGGGACAGGCTCCTCATGAACACTGAAGCTTTCTAT. It specifies CASSYGDRLLMNTEAFY.